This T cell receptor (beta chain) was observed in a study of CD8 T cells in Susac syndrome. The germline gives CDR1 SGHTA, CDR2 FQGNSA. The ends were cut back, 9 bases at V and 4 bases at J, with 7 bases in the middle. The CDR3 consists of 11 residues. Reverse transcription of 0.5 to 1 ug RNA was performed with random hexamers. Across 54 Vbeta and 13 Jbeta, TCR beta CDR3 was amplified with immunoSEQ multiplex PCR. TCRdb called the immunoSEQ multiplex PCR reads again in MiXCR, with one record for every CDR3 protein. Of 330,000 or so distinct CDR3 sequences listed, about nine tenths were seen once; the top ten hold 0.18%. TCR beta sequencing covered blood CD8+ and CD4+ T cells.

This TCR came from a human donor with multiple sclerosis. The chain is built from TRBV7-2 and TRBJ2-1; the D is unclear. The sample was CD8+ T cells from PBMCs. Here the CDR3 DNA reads TGTGCCAGTGCTCCATACAATGAGCAGTTCTTC. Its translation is CASAPYNEQFF.